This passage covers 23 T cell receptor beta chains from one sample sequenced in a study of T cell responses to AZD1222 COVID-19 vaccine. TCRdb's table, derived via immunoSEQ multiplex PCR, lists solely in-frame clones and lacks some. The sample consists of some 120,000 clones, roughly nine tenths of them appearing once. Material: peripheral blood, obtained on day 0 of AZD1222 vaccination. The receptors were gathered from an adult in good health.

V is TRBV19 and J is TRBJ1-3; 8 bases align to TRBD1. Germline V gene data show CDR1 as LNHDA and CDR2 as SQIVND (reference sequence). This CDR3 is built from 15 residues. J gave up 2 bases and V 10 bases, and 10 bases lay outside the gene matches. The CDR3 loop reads CATRTGKDAGNTIYF. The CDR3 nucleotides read TGTGCCACCAGGACAGGGAAGGACGCTGGAAACACCATATATTTT.

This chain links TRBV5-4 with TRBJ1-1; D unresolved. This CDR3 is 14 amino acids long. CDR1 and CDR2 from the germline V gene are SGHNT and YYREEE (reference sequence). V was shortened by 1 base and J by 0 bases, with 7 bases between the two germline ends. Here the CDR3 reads CASSLQLMNTEAFF. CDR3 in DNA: TGTGCCAGCAGCTTGCAGCTGATGAACACTGAAGCTTTCTTT.

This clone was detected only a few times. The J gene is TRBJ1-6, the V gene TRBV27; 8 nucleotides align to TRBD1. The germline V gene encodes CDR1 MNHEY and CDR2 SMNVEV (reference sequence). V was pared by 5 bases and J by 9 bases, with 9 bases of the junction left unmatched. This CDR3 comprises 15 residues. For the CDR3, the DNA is TGTGCCAGCAGTCCGTCTACAGGGGGGGGTTCACCCCTCCACTTT. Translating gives CASSPSTGGGSPLHF.

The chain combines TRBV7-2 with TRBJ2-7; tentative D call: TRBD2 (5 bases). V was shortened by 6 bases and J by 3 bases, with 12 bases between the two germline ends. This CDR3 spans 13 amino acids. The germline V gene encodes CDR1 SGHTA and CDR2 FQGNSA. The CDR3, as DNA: TGTGCCAGCAGTTCAGGACTCCTCTACGAGCAGTACTTC. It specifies CASSSGLLYEQYF.

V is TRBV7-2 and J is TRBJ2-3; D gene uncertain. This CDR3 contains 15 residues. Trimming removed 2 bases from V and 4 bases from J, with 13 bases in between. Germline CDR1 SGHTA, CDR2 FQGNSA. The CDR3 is CASSLFGRAPDTQYF. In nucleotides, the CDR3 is TGTGCCAGCAGCTTATTCGGCCGAGCACCAGATACGCAGTATTTT.

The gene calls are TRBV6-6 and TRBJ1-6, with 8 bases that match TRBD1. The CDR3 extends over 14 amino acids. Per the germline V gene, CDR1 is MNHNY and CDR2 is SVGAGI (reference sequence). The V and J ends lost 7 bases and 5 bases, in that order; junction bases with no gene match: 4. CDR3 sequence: CASTDRGDNSPLHF. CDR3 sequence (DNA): TGTGCCAGCACAGACAGGGGCGATAATTCACCCCTCCACTTT.

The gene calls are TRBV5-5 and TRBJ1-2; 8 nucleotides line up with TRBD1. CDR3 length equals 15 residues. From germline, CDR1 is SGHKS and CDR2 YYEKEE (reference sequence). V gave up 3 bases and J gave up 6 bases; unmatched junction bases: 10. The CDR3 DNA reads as TGTGCCAGCAGCTCACTCCCAGGGGGCGGTGATGGCTACACCTTC. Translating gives CASSSLPGGGDGYTF. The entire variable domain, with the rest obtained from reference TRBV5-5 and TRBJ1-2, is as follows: DAGVTQSPTHLIKTRGQQVTLRCSPISGHKSVSWYQQVLGQGPQFIFQYYEKEERGRGNFPDRFSARQFPNYSSELNVNALLLGDSALYLCASSSLPGGGDGYTFGSGTRLTVV.

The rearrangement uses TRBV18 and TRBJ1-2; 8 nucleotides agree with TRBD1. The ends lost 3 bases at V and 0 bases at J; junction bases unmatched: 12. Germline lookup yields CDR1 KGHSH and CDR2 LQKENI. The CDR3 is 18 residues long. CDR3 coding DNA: TGTGCCAGCTCACCCAGAGAGGGGACAGGAGAAGCTAACTATGGCTACACCTTC. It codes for CASSPREGTGEANYGYTF. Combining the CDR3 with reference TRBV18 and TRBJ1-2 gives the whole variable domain NAGVMQNPRHLVRRRGQEARLRCSPMKGHSHVYWYRQLPEEGLKFMVYLQKENIIDESGMPKERFSAEFPKEGPSILRIQQVVRGDSAAYFCASSPREGTGEANYGYTFGSGTRLTVV.

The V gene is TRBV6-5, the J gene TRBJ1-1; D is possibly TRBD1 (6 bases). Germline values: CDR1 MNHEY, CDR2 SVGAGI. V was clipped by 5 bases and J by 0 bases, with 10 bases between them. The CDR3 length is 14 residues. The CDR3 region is CASSRTGLNTEAFF. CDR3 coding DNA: TGTGCCAGCAGTCGTACAGGGTTGAACACTGAAGCTTTCTTT.

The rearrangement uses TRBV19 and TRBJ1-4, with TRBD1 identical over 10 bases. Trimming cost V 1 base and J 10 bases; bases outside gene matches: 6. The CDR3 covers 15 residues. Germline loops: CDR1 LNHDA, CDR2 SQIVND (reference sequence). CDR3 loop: CASSIVRTGGGKLFF. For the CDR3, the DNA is TGTGCCAGTAGTATAGTACGGACAGGGGGAGGAAAACTGTTTTTT. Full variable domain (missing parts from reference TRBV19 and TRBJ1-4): DGGITQSPKYLFRKEGQNVTLSCEQNLNHDAMYWYRQDPGQGLRLIYYSQIVNDFQKGDIAEGYSVSREKKESFPLTVTSAQKNPTAFYLCASSIVRTGGGKLFFGSGTQLSVL.

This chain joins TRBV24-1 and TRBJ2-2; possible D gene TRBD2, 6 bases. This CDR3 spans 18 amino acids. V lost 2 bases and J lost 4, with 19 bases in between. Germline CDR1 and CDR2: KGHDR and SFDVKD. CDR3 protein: CATSDSGRPGVGTGELFF. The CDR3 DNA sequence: TGTGCCACCAGTGATTCCGGGAGACCGGGTGTTGGCACCGGGGAGCTGTTTTTT.

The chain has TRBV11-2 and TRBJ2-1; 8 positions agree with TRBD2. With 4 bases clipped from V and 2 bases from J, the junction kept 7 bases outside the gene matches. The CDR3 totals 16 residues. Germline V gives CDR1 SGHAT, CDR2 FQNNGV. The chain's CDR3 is CASSSSPGGAYNEQFF. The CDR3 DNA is TGTGCCAGCAGCTCGAGCCCCGGGGGGGCCTACAATGAGCAGTTCTTC.

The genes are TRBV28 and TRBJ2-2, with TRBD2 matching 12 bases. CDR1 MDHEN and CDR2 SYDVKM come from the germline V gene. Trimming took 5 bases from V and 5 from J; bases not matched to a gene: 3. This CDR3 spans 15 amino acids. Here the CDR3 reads CASSTTSGRTGELFF. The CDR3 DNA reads TGTGCCAGCAGTACTACTAGCGGGAGGACCGGGGAGCTGTTTTTT.

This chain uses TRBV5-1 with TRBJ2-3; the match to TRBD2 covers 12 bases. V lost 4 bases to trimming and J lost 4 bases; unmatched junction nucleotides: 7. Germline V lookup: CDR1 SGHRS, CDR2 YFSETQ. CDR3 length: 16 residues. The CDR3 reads CASSPKLAGGPDTQYF. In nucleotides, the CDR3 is TGCGCCAGCAGCCCGAAACTAGCGGGGGGACCAGATACGCAGTATTTT. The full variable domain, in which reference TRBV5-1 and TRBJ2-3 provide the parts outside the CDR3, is KAGVTQTPRYLIKTRGQQVTLSCSPISGHRSVSWYQQTPGQGLQFLFEYFSETQRNKGNFPGRFSGRQFSNSRSEMNVSTLELGDSALYLCASSPKLAGGPDTQYFGPGTRLTVL.

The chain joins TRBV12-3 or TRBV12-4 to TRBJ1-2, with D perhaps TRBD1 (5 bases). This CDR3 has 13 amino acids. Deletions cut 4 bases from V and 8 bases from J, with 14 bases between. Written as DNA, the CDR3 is TGTGCCAGCAGTTCACCCGACAGCGTCGGCTACACCTTC. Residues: CASSSPDSVGYTF.

As DNA, the CDR3 is TGTGCCAGCAGCTTACCGCCCGGGACAGGCTATGGCTACACCTTC. Residues: CASSLPPGTGYGYTF. The rearrangement joins TRBV7-2 to TRBJ1-2; TRBD1 matches 8 bases. The germline V gene encodes CDR1 SGHTA and CDR2 FQGNSA. V lost 2 bases to trimming and J lost 4 bases; unmatched junction nucleotides: 6. The CDR3 is 15 residues long.

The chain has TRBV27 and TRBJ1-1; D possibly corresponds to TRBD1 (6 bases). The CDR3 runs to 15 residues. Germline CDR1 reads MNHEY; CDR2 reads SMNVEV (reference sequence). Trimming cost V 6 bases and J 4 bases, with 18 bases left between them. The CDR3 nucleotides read TGTGCCAGCAGCTATCAAGGCGGCAGGGGCACTGAAGCTTTCTTT. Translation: CASSYQGGRGTEAFF.

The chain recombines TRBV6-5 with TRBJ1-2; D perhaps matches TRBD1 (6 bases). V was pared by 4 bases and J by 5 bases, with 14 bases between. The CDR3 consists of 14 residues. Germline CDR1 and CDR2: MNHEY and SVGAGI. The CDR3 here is CASSSDSLLYGYTF. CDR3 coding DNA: TGTGCCAGCAGTTCGGACAGCCTGTTATATGGCTACACCTTC.

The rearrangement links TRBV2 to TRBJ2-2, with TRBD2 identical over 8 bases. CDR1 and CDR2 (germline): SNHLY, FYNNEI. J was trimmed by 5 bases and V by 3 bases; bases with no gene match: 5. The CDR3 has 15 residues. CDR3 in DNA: TGTGCCAGCAGTGATGGGACTAGATGGACCGGGGAGCTGTTTTTT. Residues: CASSDGTRWTGELFF.

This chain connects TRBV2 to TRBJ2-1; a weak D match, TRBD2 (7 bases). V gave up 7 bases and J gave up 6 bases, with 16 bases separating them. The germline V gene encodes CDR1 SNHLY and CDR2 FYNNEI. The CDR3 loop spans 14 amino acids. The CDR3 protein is CASKGGGGGNEQFF. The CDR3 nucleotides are TGTGCCAGCAAAGGGGGGGGCGGTGGCAATGAGCAGTTCTTC. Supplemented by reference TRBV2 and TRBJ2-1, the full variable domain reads EPEVTQTPSHQVTQMGQEVILRCVPISNHLYFYWYRQILGQKVEFLVSFYNNEISEKSEIFDDQFSVERPDGSNFTLKIRSTKLEDSAMYFCASKGGGGGNEQFFGPGTRLTVL.

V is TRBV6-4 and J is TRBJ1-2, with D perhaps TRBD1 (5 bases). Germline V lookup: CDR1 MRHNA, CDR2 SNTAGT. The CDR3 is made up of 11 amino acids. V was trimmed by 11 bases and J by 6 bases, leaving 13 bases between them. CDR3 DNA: TGTGCCGGAACGGGGACGGATGGCTACACCTTC. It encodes CAGTGTDGYTF.

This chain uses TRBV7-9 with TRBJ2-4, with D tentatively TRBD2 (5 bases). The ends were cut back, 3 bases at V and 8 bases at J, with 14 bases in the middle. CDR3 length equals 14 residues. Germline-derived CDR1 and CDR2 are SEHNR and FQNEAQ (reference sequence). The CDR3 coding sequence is TGTGCCAGCAGCTTTGGCGCGGAGGCGGACATTCAGTACTTC. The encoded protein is CASSFGAEADIQYF.

The CDR3 loop is CASSETGQGSTEAFF. The DNA for the CDR3 is TGTGCCAGCAGTGAAACGGGACAGGGCTCCACTGAAGCTTTCTTT. V is TRBV6-1 and J is TRBJ1-1, with 9 bases that match TRBD1. The CDR3 spans 15 residues. After removal of 2 bases from V and 4 bases from J, the junction contained 5 bases not matched to a gene. The germline V gene encodes CDR1 MNHNS and CDR2 SASEGT.